This T cell receptor (beta chain) was captured in a study of technical replicates of blood from several donors. Clones were sequenced by immunoSEQ multiplex PCR, and TCRdb holds only the in-frame ones, with some missing. The sample lists more than 11,000 clones, around 85% occurring once. The germline V gene has CDR1 LGHNA and CDR2 YNFKEQ. The CDR3 contains 13 residues. With 4 bases removed from V and 8 bases from J, the gap between germline ends came to 12 bases. The source is a human donor in good health. The chain couples TRBV4-2 to TRBJ2-1, with D possibly TRBD1 on 6 matching bases. Sequencing used PBMCs. CDR3 sequence (DNA): TGTGCCAGCAGCCCCAGGGGCGAGGATGAGCAGTTCTTC. This codes for CASSPRGEDEQFF.